This T cell receptor beta chain was documented in a study of shared clonotypes between healthy human individuals. Authors' methods: From ImmunoSEQ came sequences covering only the junction and carrying no quality scores, so filtering differed. Only in-frame clones appear in the TCRdb table, and some are missing; sequencing was by immunoSEQ multiplex PCR. V and J calls and clone size come straight from that table; D and trimming were deduced from the DNA. The data hold about 1.9 million clones, with approximately 92% observed a single time. For this clone: What it binds is unknown.

Naive CD8 isolation took CD45RO-negative cells positively selected for CCR7 and excluded terminally differentiated effector memory CD45RA+ cells. Germline lookup yields CDR1 MNHEY and CDR2 SMNVEV (reference sequence). V shed 5 bases and J shed 5 bases, with 15 bases lying between them. The CDR3 is 14 amino acids. Study-wide findings and caveats: Some clonotypes were shared by all four sorted-subset donors, while others were not shared. The non-shared ones had lower generation probabilities than the shared ones. Several donors held about 5.1% of naive CD4 clonotypes in common.

This clonotype originated in a man between 18 and 35 years old in good health. Some clones in this sample may be carry-over from other donors' samples. The material sequenced was naive CD8+ T cells from PBMCs. V usage is TRBV27 and J usage is TRBJ2-5, with D uncertain. CDR3: CASSDSTWLETQYF. In DNA, the CDR3 is TGTGCCAGCAGTGACTCCACTTGGCTGGAGACCCAGTACTTC.